This T cell receptor (beta chain) is from a study of shared clonotypes between healthy human individuals. Nashville, Tennessee was home to all donors, each a Caucasian adult. Libraries were prepared by immunoSEQ multiplex PCR; TCRdb keeps only in-frame clonotypes and omits some of them. The data contain 2.5 million or so clones, more than 80% of them seen just once; the ten biggest clones take up around 0.14%. Germline CDR1 reads SGHTA; CDR2 reads FQGTGA. V trimming: 4 bases; J trimming: 6 bases; junction bases outside the gene matches: 3. The CDR3 totals 13 residues. The sequenced sample was naive CD4+ T cells sorted from blood. This sample's subset: CD45RA+ positively selected. V is TRBV7-3 and J is TRBJ2-7; 10 bases map to TRBD1. The source of this sequence is a young man in good health. The CDR3, as DNA: TGTGCCAGCAGCTCGGACAGGGGGAGCGAGCAGTACTTC. Translation gives CASSSDRGSEQYF.